Following are 8 T cell receptor beta chains from one sample sequenced in a study of CD8 T cells in ankylosing spondylitis. Each CDR3 protein gets one entry after TCRdb re-called the 5' RACE reads with MiXCR. The sample comprises more than 35,000 distinct CDR3 sequences, 4.5% to 6% of which are singletons, and roughly 12% rests with the top ten. The sequencing sample was made of blood, either unsorted or a sorted T cell fraction (not recorded which). Receptors were obtained from a male donor with ankylosing spondylitis or in good health (not recorded which).

This clonotype was seen many times. The chain couples TRBV28 to TRBJ2-1; no definite D call. Germline V gene data show CDR1 as MDHEN and CDR2 as SYDVKM. V dropped 6 bases and J dropped 7 bases, with 7 bases sitting between them. This CDR3 is 11 amino acids long. This chain's CDR3 is CASSLRNEQFF. CDR3 coding DNA: TGTGCCAGCAGCCTCAGAAATGAGCAGTTCTTC.

This clonotype was observed many times. This chain links TRBV29-1 with TRBJ2-7; 7 positions match TRBD1. CDR3 length: 13 amino acids. The germline V gene has CDR1 SQVTM and CDR2 ANQGSEA. V dropped 3 bases and J dropped 5; count of bases not matched to a gene: 7. CDR3 sequence: CSVEDRMEDEQYF. In DNA form, the CDR3 reads TGCAGCGTTGAGGACAGGATGGAGGACGAGCAGTACTTC.

This clonotype was found many times. The chain uses TRBV4-3 and TRBJ2-7; no definite D call. The germline gives CDR1 LGHNA, CDR2 YSLEER. Trimming stripped 0 bases from V and 4 bases from J, with 19 bases between. The CDR3 loop spans 17 amino acids. The CDR3 DNA sequence: TGCGCCAGCAGCCAAGAATCCACACGCCAGTCTTATTACGAGCAGTACTTC. Residues: CASSQESTRQSYYEQYF.

At least ten counts were recorded for this clonotype. The chain uses TRBV6-1 and TRBJ1-1, with 8 bases identical to TRBD1. The CDR3 extends over 13 amino acids. Germline-derived CDR1 and CDR2 are MNHNS and SASEGT. V shed 6 bases and J 8 bases; nucleotides not matched to a gene: 8. The CDR3 spells CASSREQGGEAFF. The CDR3 DNA is TGTGCCAGCAGCCGAGAACAGGGGGGGGAAGCTTTCTTT.

This clonotype appeared many times. The chain links TRBV7-6 to TRBJ1-5; D is uncertain. The CDR3 has 16 amino acids. Germline CDR1 reads SGHVS; CDR2 reads FNYEAQ. Between the trimmed V and J ends, which lost 3 bases and 0 bases, there was a span of 12 bases. CDR3 bases: TGTGCCAGCAGCTTGGGTGGGCCGTATAGCAATCAGCCCCAGCATTTT. Amino acids: CASSLGGPYSNQPQHF.

This clonotype appeared many times. The chain joins TRBV19 to TRBJ1-5; D is unresolved. The CDR3 totals 14 residues. V was shortened by 9 bases and J by 5 bases, with 17 bases between the two germline ends. Germline CDR1 is LNHDA and CDR2 is SQIVND (reference sequence). The CDR3 region has the DNA TGTGCCAGCAGCGTCGGAGGGTGGCATCAGCCCCAGCATTTT. Translated: CASSVGGWHQPQHF.

There are many counts of this clonotype. An end of the junction does not agree with germline; a read error may underlie this. The V and J genes are TRBV7-9 and TRBJ2-1, with TRBD1 matching over 10 bases. The CDR3 covers 13 residues. Germline V gene sequence: CDR1 SEHNR, CDR2 FQNEAQ (reference sequence). The CDR3 coding sequence is TGTGCCAGCAGCTTACCACCCGGGACAGGGGAGGTCTTC. Translating it yields CASSLPPGTGEVF.

There are many counts of this clonotype. The gene calls are TRBV11-3 and TRBJ2-2; D uncertain. The CDR3 has 17 residues. V was clipped by 2 bases and J by 0 bases, with 13 bases between them. Germline CDR1 and CDR2: SGHNT and YENEEA. This CDR3 reads CASSLKFTDANTGELFF. In DNA form, the CDR3 reads TGTGCCAGCAGCTTAAAATTCACAGACGCGAACACCGGGGAGCTGTTTTTT.